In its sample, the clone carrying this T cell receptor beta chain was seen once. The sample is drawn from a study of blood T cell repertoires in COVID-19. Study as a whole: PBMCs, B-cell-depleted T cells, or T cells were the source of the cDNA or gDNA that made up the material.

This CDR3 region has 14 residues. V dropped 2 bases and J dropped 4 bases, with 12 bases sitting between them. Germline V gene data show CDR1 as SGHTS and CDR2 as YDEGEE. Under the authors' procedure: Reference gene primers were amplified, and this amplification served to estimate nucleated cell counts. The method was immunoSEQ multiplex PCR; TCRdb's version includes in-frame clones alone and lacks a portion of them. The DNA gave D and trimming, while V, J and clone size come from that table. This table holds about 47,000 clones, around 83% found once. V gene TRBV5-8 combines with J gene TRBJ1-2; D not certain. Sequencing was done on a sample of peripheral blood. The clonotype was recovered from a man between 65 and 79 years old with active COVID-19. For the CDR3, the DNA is TGTGCCAGCAGCTTAGGAGGGAACGGCTATGGCTACACCTTC. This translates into CASSLGGNGYGYTF.